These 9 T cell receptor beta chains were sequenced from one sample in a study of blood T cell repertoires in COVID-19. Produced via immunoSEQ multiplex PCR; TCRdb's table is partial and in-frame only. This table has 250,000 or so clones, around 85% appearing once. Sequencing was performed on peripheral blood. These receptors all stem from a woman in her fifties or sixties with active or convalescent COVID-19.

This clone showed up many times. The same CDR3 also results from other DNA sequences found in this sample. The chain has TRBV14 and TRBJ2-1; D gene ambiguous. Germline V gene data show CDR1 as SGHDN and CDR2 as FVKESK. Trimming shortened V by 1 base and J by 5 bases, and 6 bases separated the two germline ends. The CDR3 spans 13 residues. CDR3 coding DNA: TGTGCCAGCAGCCAAGGACTCAACAATGAGCAGTTCTTC. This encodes CASSQGLNNEQFF.

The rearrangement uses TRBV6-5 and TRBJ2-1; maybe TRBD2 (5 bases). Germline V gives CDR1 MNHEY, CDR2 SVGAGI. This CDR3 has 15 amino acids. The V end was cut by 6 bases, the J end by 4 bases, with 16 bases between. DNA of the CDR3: TGTGCCAGCAGGCCTACTAGAGCCGCTTACAATGAGCAGTTCTTC. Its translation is CASRPTRAAYNEQFF.

As DNA, the CDR3 is TGTGCCAGCAGCTTAACCCCTAGCGGAATGACTACAGATACGCAGTATTTT. It translates to CASSLTPSGMTTDTQYF. This chain connects TRBV7-3 to TRBJ2-3; 7 nucleotides match TRBD2. The ends lost 0 bases at V and 3 bases at J; junction bases unmatched: 9. The CDR3 loop spans 17 amino acids. Germline values: CDR1 SGHTA, CDR2 FQGTGA.

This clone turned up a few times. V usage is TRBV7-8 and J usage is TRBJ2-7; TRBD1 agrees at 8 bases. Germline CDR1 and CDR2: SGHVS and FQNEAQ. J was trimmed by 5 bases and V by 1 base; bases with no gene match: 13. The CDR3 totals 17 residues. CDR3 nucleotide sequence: TGTGCCAGCAGCTTAGTCTTGGGTGGACAGGGTTTCCACGAGCAGTACTTC. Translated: CASSLVLGGQGFHEQYF.

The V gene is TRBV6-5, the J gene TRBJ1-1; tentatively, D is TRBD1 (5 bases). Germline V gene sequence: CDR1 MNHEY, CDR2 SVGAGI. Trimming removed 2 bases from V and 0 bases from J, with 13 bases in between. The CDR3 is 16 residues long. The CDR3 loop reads CASSYGGGGLNTEAFF. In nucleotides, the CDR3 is TGTGCCAGCAGTTACGGCGGGGGAGGGTTGAACACTGAAGCTTTCTTT.

The CDR3 nucleotides read TGTGCCAGCAGCAAGGAGGGCTATGGCTACACCTTC. Residues: CASSKEGYGYTF. This sequence joins TRBV9 and TRBJ1-2, with no clear D. This CDR3 comprises 12 residues. Looked up from germline, CDR1 is SGDLS and CDR2 is YYNGEE. V dropped 4 bases and J dropped 4 bases, with 8 bases sitting between them.

CDR3 nucleotide sequence: TGTGCCAGCAGGACCGGGGGTCTTAACACCGGGGAGCTGTTTTTT. Translated: CASRTGGLNTGELFF. This chain joins TRBV5-4 and TRBJ2-2; TRBD2 might be the D (6 bases). V lost 5 bases to trimming and J lost 2 bases, with 13 bases between them. The CDR3 runs 15 residues. CDR1 and CDR2 from the germline V gene are SGHNT and YYREEE (reference sequence).

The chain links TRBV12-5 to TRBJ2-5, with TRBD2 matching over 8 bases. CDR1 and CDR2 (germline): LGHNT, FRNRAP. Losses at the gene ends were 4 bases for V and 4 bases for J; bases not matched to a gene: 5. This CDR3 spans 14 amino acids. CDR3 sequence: CASGWERESETQYF. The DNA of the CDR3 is TGTGCTAGTGGTTGGGAGCGGGAGTCAGAGACCCAGTACTTC.

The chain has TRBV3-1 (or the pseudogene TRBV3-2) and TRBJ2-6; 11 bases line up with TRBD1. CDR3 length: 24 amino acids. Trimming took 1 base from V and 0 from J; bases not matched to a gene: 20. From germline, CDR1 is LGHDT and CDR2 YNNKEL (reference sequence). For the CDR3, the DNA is TGTGCCAGCAGCCAAGTTCACTCGCCACGGGACAGGGGGTTCATACTCTCTGGGGCCAACGTCCTGACTTTC. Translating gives CASSQVHSPRDRGFILSGANVLTF.